The 5 T cell receptor beta chains reported below all come from one sample, sequenced in a study of blood T cell repertoires in COVID-19. TCRdb keeps only in-frame clones here, not all; method: immunoSEQ multiplex PCR. The table lists approximately 250,000 clones, around 86% of them singletons. The sequencing input was peripheral blood. These receptors all stem from a woman in her sixties who had recovered from COVID-19.

The rearrangement links TRBV5-1 to TRBJ2-5, with D possibly TRBD2 on 6 matching bases. The CDR3 spans 15 residues. Germline V lookup: CDR1 SGHRS, CDR2 YFSETQ. The V gene lost 3 bases and the J gene lost 2 bases, with 14 bases spanning the gap. This CDR3 reads CASSWGDGGQETQYF. CDR3 in DNA: TGCGCCAGCAGCTGGGGGGACGGGGGACAAGAGACCCAGTACTTC.

The gene calls are TRBV11-2 and TRBJ1-1, with D perhaps matching TRBD1 (6 bases). The V gene lost 5 bases and the J gene lost 4 bases, with 29 bases spanning the gap. CDR3 length equals 19 residues. Germline V gene sequence: CDR1 SGHAT, CDR2 FQNNGV. CDR3 loop: CASSRRTAVLSFVGTEAFF. CDR3 in DNA: TGTGCCAGCAGCCGCCGGACAGCCGTCCTGTCGTTTGTTGGCACTGAAGCTTTCTTT.

The V gene is TRBV2, the J gene TRBJ1-5; unclear D gene. V was clipped by 5 bases and J by 5 bases, with 7 bases between them. CDR1 is SNHLY and CDR2 is FYNNEI in the germline V gene. The CDR3 runs 12 residues. CDR3: CASSILDQPQHF. CDR3 coding DNA: TGTGCCAGCAGTATCCTAGATCAGCCCCAGCATTTT. The full variable domain, its missing parts supplied by reference TRBV2 and TRBJ1-5, is EPEVTQTPSHQVTQMGQEVILRCVPISNHLYFYWYRQILGQKVEFLVSFYNNEISEKSEIFDDQFSVERPDGSNFTLKIRSTKLEDSAMYFCASSILDQPQHFGDGTRLSIL.

CDR3 bases: TGTGCCAGCCCAGGGGGGCAGACCTCTCACTATGGCTACACCTTC. It specifies CASPGGQTSHYGYTF. The genes are TRBV6-4 and TRBJ1-2, with TRBD1 matching over 7 bases. V shed 8 bases, J shed 3 bases, and the junction held 12 bases outside the gene matches. The CDR3 has 15 amino acids. Looked up from germline, CDR1 is MRHNA and CDR2 is SNTAGT.

The gene calls are TRBV5-1 and TRBJ1-5, with 7 bases that match TRBD1. Trimming at V came to 4 bases and at J to 4 bases, leaving 5 bases not matched to a gene. The V gene's germline CDR1 is SGHRS and CDR2 YFSETQ. The CDR3 covers 14 residues. This chain's CDR3 is CASSEGTANQPQHF. CDR3 DNA sequence: TGCGCCAGCAGCGAAGGGACAGCAAATCAGCCCCAGCATTTT.